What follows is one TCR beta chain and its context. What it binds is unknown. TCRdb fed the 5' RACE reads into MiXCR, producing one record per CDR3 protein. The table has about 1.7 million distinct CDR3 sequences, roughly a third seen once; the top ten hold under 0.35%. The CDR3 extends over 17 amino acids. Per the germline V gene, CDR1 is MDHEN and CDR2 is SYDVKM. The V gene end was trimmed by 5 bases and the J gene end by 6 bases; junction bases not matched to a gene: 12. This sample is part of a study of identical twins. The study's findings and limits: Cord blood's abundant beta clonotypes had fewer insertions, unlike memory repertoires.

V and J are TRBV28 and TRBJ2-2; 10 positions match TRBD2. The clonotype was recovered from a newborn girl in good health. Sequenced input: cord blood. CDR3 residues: CASSGLPSGSRAGELFF. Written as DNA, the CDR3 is TGTGCCAGCAGTGGGCTCCCTAGCGGGAGTAGGGCCGGGGAGCTGTTTTTT.